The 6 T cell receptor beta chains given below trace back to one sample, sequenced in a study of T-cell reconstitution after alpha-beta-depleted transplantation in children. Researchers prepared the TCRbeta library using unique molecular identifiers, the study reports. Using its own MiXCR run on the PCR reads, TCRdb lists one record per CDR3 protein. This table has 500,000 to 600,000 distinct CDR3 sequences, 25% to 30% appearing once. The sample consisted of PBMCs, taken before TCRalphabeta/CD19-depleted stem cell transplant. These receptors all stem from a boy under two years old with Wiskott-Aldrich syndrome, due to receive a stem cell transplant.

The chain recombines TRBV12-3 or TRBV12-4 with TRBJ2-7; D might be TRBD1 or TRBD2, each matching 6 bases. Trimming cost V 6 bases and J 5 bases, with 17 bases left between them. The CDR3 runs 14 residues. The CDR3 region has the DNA TGTGCCAGCAGCATTGACGGGGGCTGGGACGAGCAGTACTTC. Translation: CASSIDGGWDEQYF.

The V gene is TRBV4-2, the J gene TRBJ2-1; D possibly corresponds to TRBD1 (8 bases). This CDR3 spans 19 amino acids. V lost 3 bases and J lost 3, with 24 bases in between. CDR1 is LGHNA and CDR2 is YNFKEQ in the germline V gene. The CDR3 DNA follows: TGTGCCAGCAGCCAGGATACAGGGGGACTACGCAGAAACTACAATGAGCAGTTCTTC. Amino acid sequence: CASSQDTGGLRRNYNEQFF.

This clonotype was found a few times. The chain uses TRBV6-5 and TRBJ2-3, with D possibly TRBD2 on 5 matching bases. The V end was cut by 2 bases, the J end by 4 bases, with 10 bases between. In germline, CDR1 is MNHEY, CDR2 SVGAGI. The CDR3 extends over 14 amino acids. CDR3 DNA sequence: TGTGCCAGCAGTTACAGGCTAGCAGCAGATACGCAGTATTTT. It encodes CASSYRLAADTQYF.

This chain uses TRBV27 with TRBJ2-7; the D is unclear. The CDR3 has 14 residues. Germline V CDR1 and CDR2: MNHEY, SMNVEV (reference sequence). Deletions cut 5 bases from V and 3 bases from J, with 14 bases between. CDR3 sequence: CASSLRILGYEQYF. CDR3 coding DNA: TGTGCCAGCAGTCTGCGGATCCTGGGCTACGAGCAGTACTTC.

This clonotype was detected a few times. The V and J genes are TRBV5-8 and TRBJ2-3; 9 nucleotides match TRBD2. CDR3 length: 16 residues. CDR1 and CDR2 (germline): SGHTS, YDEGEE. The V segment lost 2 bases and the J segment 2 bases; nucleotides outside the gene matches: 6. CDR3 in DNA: TGTGCCAGCAGCTTCTTGGCGGGAGGGCCCACAGATACGCAGTATTTT. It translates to CASSFLAGGPTDTQYF.

Here the CDR3 DNA reads TGTGCCACCAGCAGAGATAAGGGGACTAATGAAAAACTGTTTTTT. Translated: CATSRDKGTNEKLFF. The chain combines TRBV15 with TRBJ1-4, with TRBD1 as a possible D gene (5 bases). Germline V gives CDR1 LNHNV, CDR2 YYDKDF (reference sequence). V was pared by 0 bases and J by 2 bases, with 7 bases between. The CDR3 has 15 amino acids.